The 22 T cell receptor beta chains in this list originate from one sample, sequenced in a study of graft-versus-host responses after intestinal transplantation (dated by TCRdb to the early 2020s). The library was obtained by the immunoSEQ multiplex PCR assay. Not all clones reach the TCRdb copy of this immuneACCESS table, which keeps in-frame sequences only. Checked studies attribute under half of the gap to unresolved V genes and leave the rest unexplained. The sample profile shows over 9,000 clones; around 83% of them were found once. The ten largest make up around 35% of the sample. Sequencing was performed on PBMCs, taken about 67 weeks after intestinal transplant. The receptors stem from a human patient who received an intestinal transplant, so some T cells may come from the graft donor.

The gene calls are TRBV7-9 and TRBJ2-5; D is unresolved. V was clipped by 4 bases and J by 1 base, with 19 bases between them. Germline V CDR1 and CDR2: SEHNR, FQNEAQ (reference sequence). The CDR3 has 17 residues. CDR3 residues: CASSSIGWQPTQETQYF. For the CDR3, the DNA is TGTGCCAGCAGCTCGATAGGGTGGCAGCCCACCCAAGAGACCCAGTACTTC.

This rearrangement joins TRBV18 to TRBJ1-1, with D maybe TRBD1 (5 bases). Germline V lookup: CDR1 KGHSH, CDR2 LQKENI. Trimming shortened V by 3 bases and J by 1 base, and 12 bases separated the two germline ends. The CDR3 is 15 amino acids. Here the CDR3 reads CASSPSYRGNTEAFF. CDR3 in DNA: TGTGCCAGCTCACCTTCATATAGGGGGAACACTGAAGCTTTCTTT.

This chain joins TRBV6-6 and TRBJ2-7, with 13 bases fitting TRBD2. V lost 5 bases to trimming and J lost 2 bases; unmatched junction nucleotides: 6. Per the germline V gene, CDR1 is MNHNY and CDR2 is SVGAGI (reference sequence). This CDR3 is 16 amino acids long. The CDR3 loop is CASSAGGLAGTYEQYF. DNA for the CDR3: TGTGCCAGCAGTGCTGGGGGACTAGCGGGAACCTACGAGCAGTACTTC.

The chain couples TRBV5-4 to TRBJ2-3, with TRBD2 as a possible D gene (6 bases). Germline-derived CDR1 and CDR2 are SGHNT and YYREEE (reference sequence). This CDR3 contains 13 residues. V shed 6 bases and J shed 4 bases, with 12 bases lying between them. As DNA, the CDR3 is TGTGCCAGCACCACCGGGAGTTCAGATACGCAGTATTTT. The encoded protein is CASTTGSSDTQYF.

This clone was observed a few times. The genes are TRBV2 and TRBJ2-5, with D possibly matching TRBD1 (6 bases). Deletions cut 5 bases from V and 0 bases from J, with 13 bases between. The CDR3 is 15 amino acids. Per the germline V gene, CDR1 is SNHLY and CDR2 is FYNNEI. CDR3 amino acids: CASSYDRNYQETQYF. CDR3 in DNA: TGTGCCAGCAGTTACGACAGGAATTACCAAGAGACCCAGTACTTC.

The V and J genes are TRBV27 and TRBJ2-7; D could derive from TRBD1 or TRBD2 (6 bases each). Trimming shortened V by 4 bases and J by 6 bases, and 19 bases separated the two germline ends. The germline V gene has CDR1 MNHEY and CDR2 SMNVEV (reference sequence). The CDR3 contains 15 residues. The CDR3 DNA reads TGTGCCAGCAGTTCCAGAGGGGGGAACCCTGGCGAGCAGTACTTC. Its protein product is CASSSRGGNPGEQYF.

The chain combines TRBV9 with TRBJ2-3, with unresolved D. CDR1 is SGDLS and CDR2 is YYNGEE in the germline V gene. This CDR3 region has 16 residues. Trimming took 0 bases from V and 0 from J, leaving 11 bases between them. The CDR3 spells CASSVVPQASTDTQYF. CDR3 DNA: TGTGCCAGCAGCGTAGTTCCTCAAGCGAGCACAGATACGCAGTATTTT.

Written as DNA, the CDR3 is TGCGCCAGCAGTGACAGGGGTGGAAACACCATATATTTT. Protein sequence: CASSDRGGNTIYF. This sequence joins TRBV10-1 and TRBJ1-3; tentatively, D is TRBD1 (6 bases). Per germline, CDR1 WNHNN and CDR2 SYGVQD (reference sequence). The germline V and J ends were trimmed by 3 bases and 3 bases, with 6 bases remaining between them. The length of the CDR3 is 13 residues.

This chain links TRBV14 with TRBJ2-1; D gene unclear. The germline V gene has CDR1 SGHDN and CDR2 FVKESK. The CDR3 is 13 amino acids. Trimming shortened V by 1 base and J by 5 bases, and 6 bases separated the two germline ends. The CDR3 here is CASSQGLNNEQFF. Here the CDR3 DNA reads TGTGCCAGCAGCCAAGGGCTGAACAATGAGCAGTTCTTC. Full variable domain (remainder filled in from reference TRBV14 and TRBJ2-1): EAGVTQFPSHSVIEKGQTVTLRCDPISGHDNLYWYRRVMGKEIKFLLHFVKESKQDESGMPNNRFLAERTGGTYSTLKVQPAELEDSGVYFCASSQGLNNEQFFGPGTRLTVL.

The V call is TRBV6-4, the J call TRBJ2-2, with TRBD2 identical over 8 bases. V shed 6 bases and J 3 bases; nucleotides not matched to a gene: 3. Germline V gene lookup returns CDR1 MRHNA and CDR2 SNTAGT. The CDR3 is 14 amino acids. Here the CDR3 reads CASRSGRDTGELFF. As DNA, the CDR3 is TGTGCCAGCAGAAGCGGGAGAGACACCGGGGAGCTGTTTTTT.

The gene calls are TRBV2 and TRBJ2-7; a possible D gene is TRBD2 (5 bases). The germline gives CDR1 SNHLY, CDR2 FYNNEI. The CDR3 extends over 13 amino acids. V dropped 5 bases and J dropped 2 bases, with 10 bases sitting between them. In nucleotides, the CDR3 is TGTGCCAGCAGTCTAGCTCTTACCTACGAGCAGTACTTC. Its translation is CASSLALTYEQYF.

CDR3 amino acids: CASSVGSGSGYEQYF. The DNA for the CDR3 is TGTGCCAGCAGCGTAGGAAGCGGGAGTGGCTACGAGCAGTACTTC. The rearrangement joins TRBV9 to TRBJ2-7; the match to TRBD2 covers 8 bases. Germline-derived CDR1 and CDR2 are SGDLS and YYNGEE. The CDR3 is 15 amino acids. Trimming removed 0 bases from V and 3 bases from J; junction bases left unmatched: 5.

This chain connects TRBV27 to TRBJ1-1, with D hard to call. Germline loops: CDR1 MNHEY, CDR2 SMNVEV (reference sequence). The CDR3 consists of 13 residues. Trimming left V 4 bases short and J 1 base short, with 7 bases between. DNA for the CDR3: TGTGCCAGCAGTTACAGTACGAACACTGAAGCTTTCTTT. Its translation: CASSYSTNTEAFF.

The V call is TRBV10-3, the J call TRBJ2-7; maybe TRBD2 (8 bases). Germline CDR1 reads ENHRY; CDR2 reads SYGVKD. This CDR3 comprises 14 residues. V shed 10 bases and J shed 6 bases, with 22 bases lying between them. CDR3 residues: CATGEAGGTSEQYF. The DNA of the CDR3 is TGTGCCACCGGGGAGGCAGGGGGGACTAGCGAGCAGTACTTC.

Points on this clone: One end of the junction is discordant with germline, which a read error may explain. This chain joins TRBV7-7 and TRBJ1-5; tentatively, D is TRBD1 (5 bases). In germline, CDR1 is SSHAT, CDR2 FNYEAQ (reference sequence). The CDR3 is 20 amino acids. The CDR3, as DNA: TGTGCTAGCAGCCCCCTGGGGGACCTCCTGGGGGTGGCGAACAATCAGCCCCAGCATTTT. Residues: CASSPLGDLLGVANNQPQHF.

Comment on this clone: One junction end disagrees with the germline gene, perhaps due to a read error. Other nucleotide sequences from this sample produce the same CDR3. The chain recombines TRBV9 with TRBJ2-1; D may be TRBD1 (6 bases). The germline V gene encodes CDR1 SGDLS and CDR2 YYNGEE. The CDR3 sequence is 15 residues long. The CDR3 here is CASSVTIHRAHEQFF. The DNA for the CDR3 is TGTGCCAGCAGCGTCACCATCCACAGGGCCCATGAACAGTTCTTC. The variable domain in full, completed from reference TRBV9 and TRBJ2-1, reads DSGVTQTPKHLITATGQRVTLRCSPRSGDLSVYWYQQSLDQGLQFLIQYYNGEERAKGNILERFSAQQFPDLHSELNLSSLELGDSALYFCASSVTIHRAHEQFFGPGTRLTVL.

This chain connects TRBV2 to TRBJ2-1; the match to TRBD1 covers 10 bases. This CDR3 region has 15 residues. J lost 8 bases, V lost 8 bases, and 12 bases had no gene match. Germline CDR1 is SNHLY and CDR2 is FYNNEI. This CDR3 is CASSPQGQGKDEQFF. As DNA, the CDR3 is TGTGCCAGCTCTCCCCAGGGACAGGGGAAGGATGAGCAGTTCTTC.

The chain's CDR3 is CASSEDGVPPLHF. DNA for the CDR3: TGTGCCAGCAGTGAAGATGGGGTCCCACCCCTCCACTTT. The rearrangement links TRBV2 to TRBJ1-6; D unclear. This CDR3 region has 13 residues. Trimming took 1 base from V and 11 from J, leaving 9 bases between them. Germline V gives CDR1 SNHLY, CDR2 FYNNEI. Full variable domain (outside the CDR3, taken from reference TRBV2 and TRBJ1-6): EPEVTQTPSHQVTQMGQEVILRCVPISNHLYFYWYRQILGQKVEFLVSFYNNEISEKSEIFDDQFSVERPDGSNFTLKIRSTKLEDSAMYFCASSEDGVPPLHFGNGTRLTVT.

In its sample, this clone was seen a few times. The gene calls are TRBV4-1 and TRBJ2-7; D uncertain. V lost 0 bases, J lost 3 bases, and 6 bases lay in between. The CDR3 totals 13 residues. The germline V gene has CDR1 MGHRA and CDR2 YSYEKL. The CDR3 region is CASSQEARYEQYF. The CDR3 DNA reads TGCGCCAGCAGCCAAGAAGCGCGCTACGAGCAGTACTTC.

This clone has only one observation. The chain uses TRBV28 and TRBJ2-5, with a tentative D call TRBD2 (7 bases). CDR3 size: 16 residues. Looked up from germline, CDR1 is MDHEN and CDR2 is SYDVKM. The V and J ends lost 2 bases and 4 bases respectively, with 17 bases between them. The CDR3 is CASSLGGAGLRETQYF. The CDR3 DNA is TGTGCCAGCAGTTTAGGGGGGGCAGGACTTCGAGAGACCCAGTACTTC.

The rearrangement uses TRBV11-1 and TRBJ2-6, with D unresolved. V was cut by 3 bases and J by 3 bases, with 15 bases left in between. CDR3 length: 17 amino acids. Germline CDR1 is SGHAT and CDR2 is FQDESV (reference sequence). The CDR3 DNA reads as TGTGCCAGCAGCTTCCCAAAGGCGGCCCGTGGGGCCAACGTCCTGACTTTC. This encodes CASSFPKAARGANVLTF.

V and J are TRBV6-5 and TRBJ1-5; 7 nucleotides align to TRBD1. This CDR3 has 14 residues. Germline values: CDR1 MNHEY, CDR2 SVGAGI. J lost 3 bases, V lost 6 bases, and 5 bases had no gene match. In nucleotides, the CDR3 is TGTGCCAGCAGCACCAGGGGGGCCAATCAGCCCCAGCATTTT. Translation: CASSTRGANQPQHF.